The rows below give T cell receptor beta chains drawn from one sample of a study of blood T cells in healthy people across ages. One entry per CDR3 protein, called by TCRdb with MiXCR from the 5' RACE reads. The sample holds roughly 1.4 million distinct CDR3 sequences, around 55% seen once. Source material: blood. The source is a man aged 18 to 29 in good health. The CDR3 runs from the conserved cysteine through the conserved F or W. D genes are given only for firm matches. Clone size is not always given. Where it is, it says once, few, many or a class for expanded clones.

j_gene: TRBJ2-5
abundance: -
v_gene: TRBV9
d_gene: TRBD2
CDR3aa: CASSVARGRAETQYF
CDR3nt: TGTGCCAGCAGCGTAGCTCGCGGGAGGGCCGAGACCCAGTACTTC

j_gene: TRBJ2-1
abundance: -
v_gene: TRBV15
d_gene: -
CDR3aa: CATSRGAAPGVNEQFF
CDR3nt: TGTGCCACCAGCAGAGGCGCAGCCCCAGGGGTCAATGAGCAGTTCTTC

j_gene: TRBJ2-3
abundance: -
v_gene: TRBV27
d_gene: TRBD2
CDR3aa: CASTFSGTSTDTQYF
CDR3nt: TGTGCCAGCACCTTTAGCGGGACTAGCACAGATACGCAGTATTTT

j_gene: TRBJ2-7
abundance: few
v_gene: TRBV18
d_gene: TRBD2
CDR3aa: CASSRGLAGGREQYF
CDR3nt: TGTGCCAGCTCACGCGGACTAGCGGGAGGTCGGGAGCAGTACTTC

j_gene: TRBJ2-2
abundance: -
v_gene: TRBV4-3
d_gene: TRBD1
CDR3aa: CASSQESHGTGGLGELFF
CDR3nt: TGCGCCAGCAGCCAAGAAAGCCATGGGACAGGGGGCTTGGGGGAGCTGTTTTTT

j_gene: TRBJ2-7
abundance: few
v_gene: TRBV10-1
d_gene: -
CDR3aa: CASSGSGIYEQYF
CDR3nt: TGCGCCAGCAGTGGATCGGGGATCTACGAGCAGTACTTC

j_gene: TRBJ1-1
abundance: -
v_gene: TRBV12-3/TRBV12-4
d_gene: -
CDR3aa: CASRLHGDNTEAFF
CDR3nt: TGTGCCAGCAGGTTACACGGGGACAACACTGAAGCTTTCTTT

j_gene: TRBJ2-2
abundance: once
v_gene: TRBV6-2/TRBV6-3
d_gene: TRBD2
CDR3aa: CASSSLAGDSNTGELFF
CDR3nt: TGTGCCAGCAGTTCTCTTGCGGGGGATTCGAACACCGGGGAGCTGTTTTTT

j_gene: TRBJ1-2
abundance: few
v_gene: TRBV6-2/TRBV6-3
d_gene: -
CDR3aa: CASRAGGYTF
CDR3nt: TGTGCCAGCAGGGCAGGCGGCTACACCTTC

j_gene: TRBJ1-2
abundance: few
v_gene: TRBV28
d_gene: TRBD1
CDR3aa: CASSISGTGIKGYTF
CDR3nt: TGTGCCAGCAGTATCTCCGGGACAGGGATCAAGGGCTACACCTTC

j_gene: TRBJ2-7
abundance: -
v_gene: TRBV9
d_gene: TRBD1
CDR3aa: CASSVGDRGLIYEQYF
CDR3nt: TGTGCCAGCAGCGTAGGGGACAGGGGGCTTATCTACGAGCAGTACTTC

j_gene: TRBJ2-2
abundance: -
v_gene: TRBV10-3
d_gene: -
CDR3aa: CATRGAEHSPGELFF
CDR3nt: TGTGCCACTCGTGGAGCGGAACATTCCCCCGGGGAGCTGTTTTTT

j_gene: TRBJ2-1
abundance: -
v_gene: TRBV10-3
d_gene: TRBD2
CDR3aa: CAISEGLAGSEQFF
CDR3nt: TGTGCCATCAGTGAGGGACTAGCGGGAAGTGAGCAGTTCTTC

j_gene: TRBJ2-1
abundance: -
v_gene: TRBV5-1
d_gene: TRBD2
CDR3aa: CASSPRTSPNEQFF
CDR3nt: TGCGCCAGCAGCCCCAGGACTAGCCCCAATGAGCAGTTCTTC

j_gene: TRBJ2-7
abundance: -
v_gene: TRBV12-3/TRBV12-4
d_gene: -
CDR3aa: CASSRTAKGYEQYF
CDR3nt: TGTGCCAGCAGCCGGACTGCTAAAGGGTACGAGCAGTACTTC

j_gene: TRBJ2-7
abundance: -
v_gene: TRBV5-1
d_gene: -
CDR3aa: CASSYTAISYEQYF
CDR3nt: TGCGCCAGCAGCTATACAGCGATATCCTACGAGCAGTACTTC

j_gene: TRBJ1-3
abundance: -
v_gene: TRBV3-1
d_gene: -
CDR3aa: CASSQQRNSGNTIYF
CDR3nt: TGTGCCAGCAGCCAACAAAGAAACTCTGGAAACACCATATATTTT

j_gene: TRBJ2-1
abundance: -
v_gene: TRBV4-3
d_gene: -
CDR3aa: CASSQGNPDIEQFF
CDR3nt: TGCGCCAGCAGCCAAGGAAACCCGGATATTGAGCAGTTCTTC

j_gene: TRBJ2-7
abundance: few
v_gene: TRBV5-1
d_gene: TRBD2
CDR3aa: CASSPGTSGRMQYEQYF
CDR3nt: TGCGCCAGCAGCCCCGGGACTAGCGGGAGAATGCAGTACGAGCAGTACTTC

j_gene: TRBJ2-5
abundance: -
v_gene: TRBV5-1
d_gene: -
CDR3aa: CASSREGAPPSETQYF
CDR3nt: TGCGCCAGCAGCCGGGAAGGGGCACCCCCGTCGGAGACCCAGTACTTC